This T cell receptor (beta chain) comes out of a study of T cells in Graves' hyperthyroidism and ophthalmopathy. Amplification targeted TCR beta CDR3 regions from RNA transcripts. The HTBI set primed first-round TCR CDR3 RT-PCR. A single record per CDR3 protein comes from TCRdb applying MiXCR to the multiplex PCR reads. The data hold 350,000 to 450,000 distinct CDR3 sequences, with about a sixth observed a single time. The sample was blood. The clonotype originates from a woman in her 30s with Graves' hyperthyroidism that later progressed to Graves' ophthalmopathy.

The CDR3 spells CSASSLNQPQHF. CDR3 coding DNA: TGCAGTGCTAGTAGCCTAAATCAGCCCCAGCATTTT. The V gene is TRBV20-1, the J gene TRBJ1-5; no definite D call. This CDR3 has 12 residues. V was pared by 3 bases and J by 4 bases, with 7 bases between. Germline CDR1 reads DFQATT; CDR2 reads SNEGSKA (reference sequence).